The 12 T cell receptor beta chains listed next were all sequenced from one sample in a study of blood T cell repertoires in COVID-19. Repertoires were generated with immunoSEQ multiplex PCR, while TCRdb's copy carries only in-frame clones and drops some. The data show 85,000 to 120,000 clones, 76% seen once. Sequencing input: peripheral blood. The origin of the receptors is a man aged 80 or over with COVID-19, enrolled during active disease.

The chain's CDR3 is CASSPQGSGAYNEQFF. CDR3 DNA: TGTGCCAGCTCACCACAGGGGTCGGGAGCCTACAATGAGCAGTTCTTC. This rearrangement joins TRBV18 to TRBJ2-1; perhaps TRBD2 as D (6 bases). Per the germline V gene, CDR1 is KGHSH and CDR2 is LQKENI. CDR3 length: 16 amino acids. V dropped 1 base and J dropped 2 bases, with 12 bases sitting between them.

A single count supports this clone. V and J are TRBV24-1 and TRBJ1-1, with 7 bases fitting TRBD1. This CDR3 has 15 residues. V shed 4 bases, J shed 1 base, and the junction held 5 bases outside the gene matches. Germline V gene sequence: CDR1 KGHDR, CDR2 SFDVKD. The chain's CDR3 is CATSEGGTANTEAFF. The CDR3 nucleotides read TGTGCCACCAGTGAAGGGGGCACGGCGAACACTGAAGCTTTCTTT.

V and J are TRBV6-2 or TRBV6-3 and TRBJ2-1; D uncertain. Germline CDR1 and CDR2: MNHEY and SVGEGT. Trimming stripped 0 bases from V and 12 bases from J, with 12 bases between. The CDR3 sequence is 13 residues long. The CDR3, as DNA: TGTGCCAGCAGTTACTCGTTCAGTGAACGGCAGTTCTTC. Protein sequence: CASSYSFSERQFF.

V is TRBV7-2 and J is TRBJ1-5; D call uncertain. Germline V gene data show CDR1 as SGHTA and CDR2 as FQGNSA. The CDR3 loop spans 14 amino acids. The ends were cut back, 5 bases at V and 0 bases at J, with 8 bases in the middle. Here the CDR3 DNA reads TGTGCCAGCAGCGAGAAATATAGCAATCAGCCCCAGCATTTT. Its translation: CASSEKYSNQPQHF.

For this clone: Additional DNA sequences in this sample encode the identical CDR3. This chain joins TRBV11-2 and TRBJ2-7, with D possibly matching TRBD2 (6 bases). The CDR3 has 13 residues. Germline V lookup: CDR1 SGHAT, CDR2 FQNNGV. V lost 3 bases to trimming and J lost 3 bases, with 9 bases between them. The CDR3 DNA follows: TGTGCCAGCAGCTTGCAGGAGGGCTACGAGCAGTACTTC. It codes for CASSLQEGYEQYF.

This rearrangement joins TRBV5-5 to TRBJ1-2, with D possibly being TRBD1 (5 bases). Per the germline V gene, CDR1 is SGHKS and CDR2 is YYEKEE (reference sequence). The CDR3 is 16 residues long. Trimming shortened V by 1 base and J by 6 bases, and 19 bases separated the two germline ends. This CDR3 reads CASSLNRQGGSDGYTF. CDR3 in DNA: TGTGCCAGCAGCTTGAACCGGCAGGGAGGCTCAGATGGCTACACCTTC. Supplemented by reference TRBV5-5 and TRBJ1-2, the full variable domain reads DAGVTQSPTHLIKTRGQQVTLRCSPISGHKSVSWYQQVLGQGPQFIFQYYEKEERGRGNFPDRFSARQFPNYSSELNVNALLLGDSALYLCASSLNRQGGSDGYTFGSGTRLTVV.

CDR3 loop: CASSLTGEDYGYTF. The CDR3 coding sequence is TGTGCCAGCAGCCTAACGGGAGAGGACTATGGCTACACCTTC. This sequence joins TRBV9 and TRBJ1-2; no firm D call. The CDR3 contains 14 residues. Per germline, CDR1 SGDLS and CDR2 YYNGEE. Between the trimmed V and J ends, which lost 4 bases and 3 bases, there was a span of 13 bases.

The rearrangement links TRBV7-3 to TRBJ1-1; D is undetermined. The CDR3 runs to 14 residues. Germline V gene data show CDR1 as SGHTA and CDR2 as FQGTGA. Trimming stripped 2 bases from V and 7 bases from J, with 14 bases between. In DNA form, the CDR3 reads TGTGCCAGCAGCTTATCCGGGAGGAGCCTTGAAGCTTTCTTT. Protein product: CASSLSGRSLEAFF.

This chain uses TRBV5-5 with TRBJ1-6; D possibly corresponds to TRBD1 (5 bases). CDR1 SGHKS and CDR2 YYEKEE come from the germline V gene (reference sequence). V was trimmed by 4 bases and J by 7 bases, leaving 18 bases between them. The CDR3 length is 16 residues. The CDR3 reads CASSLLGSGVNSPLHF. The DNA of the CDR3 is TGTGCCAGCAGCCTCCTAGGTTCGGGGGTGAATTCACCCCTCCACTTT. The variable domain in full, with the rest retrieved from reference TRBV5-5 and TRBJ1-6, is DAGVTQSPTHLIKTRGQQVTLRCSPISGHKSVSWYQQVLGQGPQFIFQYYEKEERGRGNFPDRFSARQFPNYSSELNVNALLLGDSALYLCASSLLGSGVNSPLHFGNGTRLTVT.

This clone was observed once. Here the CDR3 DNA reads TGCGCCAGCAGCTCTGACAGCTACGAGCAGTACTTC. This gives the protein CASSSDSYEQYF. V usage is TRBV5-1 and J usage is TRBJ2-7; TRBD1 might be the D (5 bases). In germline, CDR1 is SGHRS, CDR2 YFSETQ. V lost 3 bases and J 3 bases, leaving 7 bases between the germline ends. The CDR3 consists of 12 residues.

This chain links TRBV7-6 with TRBJ2-1, with 12 bases that match TRBD2. Per germline, CDR1 SGHVS and CDR2 FNYEAQ. This CDR3 is built from 16 residues. The trim removed 1 base at V and 4 bases at J, leaving 2 bases unmatched. The CDR3 bases are TGTGCCAGCAGCTTAGGGACTAGCGGGAATTACAATGAGCAGTTCTTC. Amino acids: CASSLGTSGNYNEQFF.

The chain uses TRBV7-2 and TRBJ2-2; TRBD1 agrees at 10 bases. Germline V gene sequence: CDR1 SGHTA, CDR2 FQGNSA. This CDR3 is built from 17 residues. V shed 3 bases, J shed 7 bases, and the junction held 11 bases outside the gene matches. DNA of the CDR3: TGTGCCAGCAGCTTGCTAAGACAGGGGGCAGTCGTCGGGGAGCTGTTTTTT. Residues: CASSLLRQGAVVGELFF.